Listed below are T cell receptor beta chains from one sample, sequenced in a study of blood T cells in healthy people across ages. MiXCR, run by TCRdb on the 5' RACE reads, gives a single entry per CDR3 protein. The data contain over 1,200,000 distinct CDR3 sequences, approximately 59% of them singletons. Sequenced input: blood. These receptors were collected from a man aged 18 to 29 in good health. Each CDR3 is given with its conserved first and last residue. The D gene is left open where the match is weak. A row's size may be missing; if present it is once, few, many or a size class.

TRBJ1-2 | once | - | TRBV5-5 | TGTGCCAGCAGCTTGCCGGACCCCCATGGCTACACCTTC | CASSLPDPHGYTF
TRBJ1-1 | once | - | TRBV6-2/TRBV6-3 | TGTGCCAGCAGTTACGGGGTGGGGAACGCTGAAGCTTTCTTT | CASSYGVGNAEAFF
TRBJ2-2 | once | TRBD1 | TRBV7-9 | TGTGCCAGCAGCAAGGGGGCAGAGAACACCGGGGAGCTGTTTTTT | CASSKGAENTGELFF
TRBJ2-3 | - | - | TRBV30 | TGTGCCTGGAGCAGTGGCAGCGCTAGCACAGATACGCAGTATTTT | CAWSSGSASTDTQYF
TRBJ2-1 | - | TRBD2 | TRBV6-5 | TGTGCCAGCAGCCTGGGACTAGCGGGGGGAATGAATGAGCAGTTCTTC | CASSLGLAGGMNEQFF
TRBJ2-3 | - | TRBD2 | TRBV4-1 | TGCGCCAGCAGCCAAAGGGACTACTCCATAACAGATACGCAGTATTTT | CASSQRDYSITDTQYF
TRBJ2-5 | - | TRBD2 | TRBV4-2 | TGTGCCAGCAGCCAGGGAGGGACTGTGCGGTACTTC | CASSQGGTVRYF
TRBJ2-1 | - | TRBD2 | TRBV5-1 | TGCGCCAGCAGCTTGACCGGGACGGGAGGAAGCGATGAGCAGTTCTTC | CASSLTGTGGSDEQFF
TRBJ2-1 | few | TRBD2 | TRBV5-1 | TGCGCCAGCAGCTTCGCTAGGGAGCGGGAGTATTATGAGCAGTTCTTC | CASSFAREREYYEQFF
TRBJ2-1 | - | - | TRBV27 | TGTGCCAGCAGCCGGGTGGGGGAGTACGAGCAGTTCTTC | CASSRVGEYEQFF
TRBJ2-1 | - | - | TRBV7-6 | TGTGCCAGCAGCCCCCGGGTAGTCTCCTACAATGAGCAGTTCTTC | CASSPRVVSYNEQFF
TRBJ1-1 | - | - | TRBV6-5 | TGTGCCAGCAGTTACTCTTGGACAGAAGCTTTCTTT | CASSYSWTEAFF
TRBJ1-1 | - | - | TRBV2 | TGTGCCACCTCGATGACGGGGAACACTGAAGCTTTCTTT | CATSMTGNTEAFF
TRBJ2-3 | once | TRBD1 | TRBV7-2 | TGTGCCAGCAGCCCAGGGGGTAATGGTGCAGATACGCAGTATTTT | CASSPGGNGADTQYF
TRBJ2-5 | - | - | TRBV6-2/TRBV6-3 | TGTGCCAGCAGTTACCCCGGACGAAAAGAGACCCAGTACTTC | CASSYPGRKETQYF
TRBJ2-5 | - | - | TRBV4-3 | TGCGCCAGCAGCCCCTCCGGGTCCTCGAAGGGTGAGACCCAGTACTTC | CASSPSGSSKGETQYF
TRBJ2-2 | - | - | TRBV27 | TGTGCCAGCAGTTCATTATCAGGCACTACCGGGGAGCTGTTTTTT | CASSSLSGTTGELFF
TRBJ2-1 | - | - | TRBV18 | TGTGCCAGCCTCCCGCGAGCCTACAATGAGCAGTTCTTC | CASLPRAYNEQFF
TRBJ1-2 | - | - | TRBV10-3 | TGTGCCATCGAAGGGGGTGTATCTGGCTACACCTTC | CAIEGGVSGYTF
TRBJ2-7 | few | TRBD1 | TRBV28 | TGTGCCAGCGACCCCGGGACAGGACCTTACGAGCAGTACTTC | CASDPGTGPYEQYF
TRBJ2-1 | once | TRBD2 | TRBV12-5 | TGTGCTAGTGGCCCTCTAGCGGGAGGTCAAAGCCCCTACAATGAGCAGTTCTTC | CASGPLAGGQSPYNEQFF
TRBJ1-6 | - | - | TRBV6-1 | TGTGCCAGCAGTGAAACCTTCAGGACGGCCTATAATTCACCCCTCCACTTT | CASSETFRTAYNSPLHF
TRBJ1-4 | once | TRBD1 | TRBV7-2 | TGTGCCAGCAGCCCCCAGGGGGCGGAATATGAAAAACTGTTTTTT | CASSPQGAEYEKLFF
TRBJ2-1 | few | - | TRBV29-1 | TGCAGCGTTGAAGTAGGCAGGAATGAGCAGTTCTTC | CSVEVGRNEQFF
TRBJ2-7 | - | - | TRBV7-2 | TGTGCCAGCACCCCAGGCTACGAGCAGTACTTC | CASTPGYEQYF
TRBJ2-1 | few | TRBD2 | TRBV29-1 | TGCAGCGTTAAACTAGCGGGAGGAGGTGAGCAGTTCTTC | CSVKLAGGGEQFF
TRBJ2-3 | - | - | TRBV18 | TGTGCCAGCTCACCGGTGTCTAGGGGGGCCGGGTTCTCCTCGTCGCAGTATTTT | CASSPVSRGAGFSSSQYF
TRBJ1-2 | few | TRBD1 | TRBV12-3/TRBV12-4 | TGTGCCAGCAGTCCAACCCGGACAGGGGTTGGATATGGCTACACCTTC | CASSPTRTGVGYGYTF
TRBJ2-7 | few | - | TRBV3-1 | TGTGCCAGCAGCTACCACTACGAGCAGTACTTC | CASSYHYEQYF
TRBJ2-7 | - | - | TRBV30 | TGTGCCTGGAGTCTTCCAGGGCTTGTCTACGAGCAGTACTTC | CAWSLPGLVYEQYF
TRBJ2-3 | - | - | TRBV6-2/TRBV6-3 | TGTGCCAGCCGAAGACATACTGAGGGGATCAATCGGGATACGCAGTATTTT | CASRRHTEGINRDTQYF
TRBJ2-5 | few | TRBD2 | TRBV12-3/TRBV12-4 | TGTGCCAGCAGTTTAGGGACTAGCGGGGCCGATCGGGAGACCCAGTACTTC | CASSLGTSGADRETQYF
TRBJ2-1 | few | TRBD2 | TRBV7-8 | TGTGCCAGCAGCCAGGGACTAGCGGGATCCAATGAGCAGTTCTTC | CASSQGLAGSNEQFF
TRBJ2-5 | - | - | TRBV6-2/TRBV6-3 | TGTGCCGGGTCAGGGACCGCGTACCAAGAGACCCAGTACTTC | CAGSGTAYQETQYF
TRBJ2-3 | few | TRBD2 | TRBV4-3 | TGCGCCAGCAGCCCCACTAGCGGGGGGGCGGGTACGCAGTATTTT | CASSPTSGGAGTQYF
TRBJ2-7 | - | TRBD2 | TRBV7-2 | TGTGCCAGCAGTTCTATCTCGACTAGCGGGGCCTACGAGCAGTACTTC | CASSSISTSGAYEQYF
TRBJ2-5 | - | - | TRBV29-1 | TGCAGCGCCGGACAGTCAATGGGGGAGACCCAGTACTTC | CSAGQSMGETQYF
TRBJ1-2 | - | - | TRBV29-1 | TGCAGCGGAGGGGGGGGCATATATGGCTACACCTTC | CSGGGGIYGYTF
TRBJ1-2 | - | - | TRBV18 | TGTGCCAGCTCACCACTCCCAGGGTGTGGCTACACCTTC | CASSPLPGCGYTF
TRBJ2-7 | few | TRBD1 | TRBV20-1 | TGCAGTGCCCCCGGGACAGGGGGCTACGAGCAGTACTTC | CSAPGTGGYEQYF
TRBJ1-4 | few | - | TRBV29-1 | TGCAGCGTTGAAGAGTCCAGCCTGAATGAAAAACTGTTTTTT | CSVEESSLNEKLFF
TRBJ1-6 | few | TRBD1 | TRBV10-1 | TGCGCCAGCAGTTCGACAGGGGATGAGGCCCGGGAATCACCCCTCCACTTT | CASSSTGDEARESPLHF
TRBJ2-7 | - | - | TRBV20-1 | TGCAGTGCGGCCCGGGACTCAGGATATGAGCAGTACTTC | CSAARDSGYEQYF
TRBJ2-2 | - | TRBD1 | TRBV29-1 | TGCAGCGTTGAAAGGACAGGGGGCACCGGGGAGCTGTTTTTT | CSVERTGGTGELFF
TRBJ2-3 | few | - | TRBV7-6 | TGTGCCAGCAGCTTCATTCAGGGGAGTACAGATACGCAGTATTTT | CASSFIQGSTDTQYF
TRBJ2-1 | few | - | TRBV15 | TGTGCCACCAGCAGCCGGGCTACGAGGAATGAGCAGTTCTTC | CATSSRATRNEQFF
TRBJ1-5 | - | - | TRBV3-1 | TGTGCCAGCAGCCAGTTTTGGAATCAGCCCCAGCATTTT | CASSQFWNQPQHF
TRBJ2-1 | few | - | TRBV4-3 | TGCGCCAGCAGCCAAGACGGGACCCCGGGTGACAATGAGCAGTTCTTC | CASSQDGTPGDNEQFF